A single sample gave rise to the 10 T cell receptor beta chains below, sequenced in a study of a mutant IDH1 vaccine in newly diagnosed glioma. Their specific antigens are unknown. Noted time point: week 11, during vaccination. Vaccine doses each comprised 300 ug of mutant IDH1 20-mer peptide, with topical imiquimod. Assay: immunoSEQ multiplex PCR; the TCRdb copy retains only in-frame clones and omits some. The repertoire includes about 64,000 clones, approximately 84% of them detected once, and more than 7.5% sits in the top ten. The sequencing here drew on PBMCs, taken from a glioma patient whose treatment included an IDH1 peptide vaccine. These receptors originate from a woman in her fifties or sixties with glioma.

The chain employs TRBV29-1 and TRBJ2-3; the D call may be TRBD1 or TRBD2 (5 bases each). V was cut by 4 bases and J by 4 bases, with 21 bases left in between. CDR3 length: 16 amino acids. Germline values: CDR1 SQVTM, CDR2 ANQGSEA. This chain's CDR3 is CSVARRGSGGPDTQYF. As DNA, the CDR3 is TGCAGCGTTGCTCGAAGGGGCTCAGGCGGGCCAGATACGCAGTATTTT.

The CDR3 bases are TGTGCCTACGGACAGGGGGTTGAAAAACTGTTTTTT. Translating it yields CAYGQGVEKLFF. The chain couples TRBV2 to TRBJ1-4, with 10 nucleotides matching TRBD1. The CDR3 spans 12 residues. With 11 bases clipped from V and 7 bases from J, the junction kept 4 bases outside the gene matches. Germline V gives CDR1 SNHLY, CDR2 FYNNEI.

With respect to this clone: Within the sample, other DNA sequences also encode this same CDR3. The rearrangement joins TRBV11-2 to TRBJ2-5; maybe TRBD2 (6 bases). Germline V gene sequence: CDR1 SGHAT, CDR2 FQNNGV. Trimming removed 1 base from V and 4 bases from J, with 13 bases in between. This CDR3 has 15 residues. CDR3 sequence (DNA): TGTGCCAGCAGCTTAGGTGGCGGGGCTCTAGAGACCCAGTACTTC. This gives the protein CASSLGGGALETQYF.

The rearrangement links TRBV19 to TRBJ1-2; TRBD1 might be the D (5 bases). The germline V and J ends were trimmed by 9 bases and 6 bases, with 23 bases remaining between them. The CDR3 sequence is 15 residues long. The germline V gene encodes CDR1 LNHDA and CDR2 SQIVND (reference sequence). The CDR3 is CASSRGAPVLDGYTF. The CDR3 DNA reads as TGTGCCAGCTCTCGTGGGGCCCCCGTATTGGATGGCTACACCTTC.

The chain combines TRBV6-5 with TRBJ2-7; D is unresolved. Deletions cut 6 bases from V and 3 bases from J, with 12 bases between. The CDR3 covers 13 residues. Germline V gene lookup returns CDR1 MNHEY and CDR2 SVGAGI. CDR3 DNA: TGTGCCAGCAGCCTTCGATCATACTACGAGCAGTACTTC. Residues: CASSLRSYYEQYF.

J is TRBJ1-1 and V is TRBV5-5; 9 bases are a match to TRBD1. The germline gives CDR1 SGHKS, CDR2 YYEKEE (reference sequence). Trimming removed 4 bases from V and 5 bases from J; junction bases left unmatched: 9. This CDR3 is 15 amino acids long. CDR3 amino acids: CASSLTGGAWTEAFF. The DNA of the CDR3 is TGTGCCAGCAGCCTCACAGGGGGCGCGTGGACTGAAGCTTTCTTT.

DNA for the CDR3: TGTGCCAGCAGCTTAGCGCTTACTCTCAACACTGAAGCTTTCTTT. Translation gives CASSLALTLNTEAFF. V is TRBV11-1 and J is TRBJ1-1; D gene ambiguous. Germline CDR1 SGHAT, CDR2 FQDESV (reference sequence). V lost 0 bases and J lost 2, with 10 bases in between. The CDR3 extends over 15 amino acids.

V and J are TRBV29-1 and TRBJ2-1; 14 nucleotides line up with TRBD2. Germline V gene data show CDR1 as SQVTM and CDR2 as ANQGSEA. The CDR3 totals 18 residues. The V gene end was trimmed by 1 base and the J gene end by 2 bases; junction bases not matched to a gene: 7. DNA of the CDR3: TGCAGCGTTGAAGGAGTCGGGACTAGCGGGGGTCCCTACAATGAGCAGTTCTTC. Its protein is CSVEGVGTSGGPYNEQFF.

This sequence joins TRBV30 and TRBJ2-3; the match to TRBD2 covers 12 bases. Trimming took 3 bases from V and 2 from J; bases not matched to a gene: 3. The CDR3 totals 15 residues. Germline values: CDR1 GTSNPN, CDR2 SVGIG (reference sequence). CDR3 amino acids: CAWSASGGVTDTQYF. CDR3 in DNA: TGTGCCTGGAGCGCTAGCGGGGGGGTCACAGATACGCAGTATTTT.

The chain combines TRBV19 with TRBJ2-5; tentatively, D is TRBD2 (5 bases). Germline values: CDR1 LNHDA, CDR2 SQIVND (reference sequence). This CDR3 is 15 amino acids long. With 4 bases removed from V and 5 bases from J, the gap between germline ends came to 17 bases. CDR3 bases: TGTGCCAGTAGTACCCTCGGGCTAGCTATGGAGACCCAGTACTTC. Protein: CASSTLGLAMETQYF.